This TCR beta chain appears in the sequencing data of a study of blood T cell repertoires in COVID-19 (dated by TCRdb to 2018 to 2020). Some background on the complete study: Samples from collaborators originated in the United States, Italy and Spain and spanned both the acute and convalescent phases of COVID-19. The prospective study material was composed of cDNA or gDNA derived from T cells, B-cell-depleted T cells, or PBMCs. Subjects who had been exposed to COVID-19, were actively infected with it, or had recovered from it provided the deeply sampled blood TCRbeta repertoires that made up the dataset. The repertoires were made available in a free public database intended to serve as a resource for research on the immune response to SARS-CoV-2. The samples were drawn from two sources: the first 160 participants of the ongoing ImmuneRACE study, and 1,000 to 1,500 subjects contributed by 6 global collaborators. Nearly every sample came with metadata listing a de-identified subject ID, COVID-19 status, age in years and sex. Where HLA class I and class II types were available, the types were taken from metadata supplied by the sample provider, not from assay-based typing.

Comments on this clone: Its antigen is currently not known. Base qualities are not at hand, and no much larger clone is one base apart.

The trim is 2 bases for V and 3 bases for J, with a gap of 13 bases between the germline ends. The germline V gene gives CDR1 as MDHEN and CDR2 as SYDVKM. Inclusive of the bounding cysteine and phenylalanine, the CDR3 is 16 residues long. Only the CDR3 DNA is retained, 48 bases long and in frame from the first base. The research as a whole found: The amount of clinical and demographic metadata varied by source and participant and was provided uncurated.

Participants in the prospective study were aged about 18 to 100 years, lived in about two dozen United States geographic areas, and enrolled through a virtual design. To assign participants to cohorts, the prospective study relied on clinical history that participants themselves reported in a screening survey and a study questionnaire. Exposed participants had been in contact, within 2 weeks of entering the study, with a person who had a PCR-confirmed or clinician-diagnosed case of COVID-19. Mobile phlebotomists in the prospective study collected whole blood, serum and a nasopharyngeal or oropharyngeal swab from every participant. Participants in the prospective study had the option to provide additional blood draws and questionnaires over a roughly two-month period. Prospective study blood samples were shipped either frozen or at room temperature before DNA extraction. TCRbeta CDR3 regions were amplified from genomic DNA using the immunoSEQ Assay, a bias-controlled multiplex PCR. Per the source publication's procedure: The number of nucleated cells in each sample was estimated by amplification of reference gene primers within the assay. To quantify the absolute abundance of each unique TCRbeta CDR3 rearrangement, sequence reads were collapsed and filtered. For each sample, productive Simpson clonality was calculated as the square root of Simpson's diversity index across productive rearrangements. The clones in this table, taken by TCRdb from immuneACCESS, are in-frame only. Not every clone is retained; where verified, under half of the shortfall comes from an unresolved V gene, and the cause of the rest is unknown. Clone size and the V and J calls come from that table; the DNA yielded D and trimming. Counted in this sample were about 240,000 clones; 83% of them appeared once. In total, the top ten clones hold 3.6% of the sample.

The chain was built from TRBV28 and TRBJ1-4; a tentative D call is TRBD1 (6 bases match). This receptor was taken from a woman in her thirties or forties who had been exposed to COVID-19. The sample was PBMCs or T cells enriched from blood (not recorded which). CDR3 region: CASSLSTGRSNEKLFF. At the DNA level, the sequence is TGTGCCAGCAGTTTAAGTACAGGGCGCTCTAATGAAAAACTGTTTTTT.